This TCR beta chain came from a study of blood T cell repertoires in COVID-19. Using immunoSEQ multiplex PCR, the repertoire was profiled, and TCRdb retains in-frame clones only, with some absent. Of about 350,000 clones listed, less than 90% are singletons. V was trimmed by 4 bases and J by 0 bases, leaving 7 bases between them. Germline V gene sequence: CDR1 SQVTM, CDR2 ANQGSEA. The CDR3 runs to 13 residues. This clone was counted a single time. The study recruited people aged about 18 to 95 years across some 23 US areas. This TCR derives from a woman younger than 45 who had recovered from COVID-19. Sequencing was performed on PBMCs or T cells enriched from blood (not recorded which). This chain links TRBV29-1 with TRBJ1-5; D perhaps matches TRBD1 (5 bases). Written as DNA, the CDR3 is TGCAGCGTTGCCAGGGATAGCAATCAGCCCCAGCATTTT. This encodes CSVARDSNQPQHF.